The 22 T cell receptor beta chains listed next were all sequenced from one sample in a study of cytomegalovirus exposure and HLA in healthy donors. TCRdb keeps only in-frame clones here, not all; method: immunoSEQ multiplex PCR. The table has around 98,000 clones, about 90% seen once. Sequencing was done on a sample of PBMCs. The receptors stem from a man in his late teens or twenties in good health and CMV-seropositive.

In this sample, this clone is medium-sized. V usage is TRBV7-3 and J usage is TRBJ2-7; 8 nucleotides line up with TRBD2. The CDR3 consists of 14 residues. V gave up 5 bases and J gave up 3 bases; unmatched junction bases: 6. Germline V lookup: CDR1 SGHTA, CDR2 FQGTGA. Here the CDR3 reads CASSKFGGVYEQYF. CDR3 coding DNA: TGTGCCAGCAGCAAATTCGGGGGGGTCTACGAGCAGTACTTC.

The rearrangement uses TRBV5-1 and TRBJ2-1, with D maybe TRBD1 (5 bases). CDR1 is SGHRS and CDR2 is YFSETQ in the germline V gene. This CDR3 spans 13 amino acids. V was shortened by 4 bases and J by 5 bases, with 10 bases between the two germline ends. This chain's CDR3 is CASSMDINNEQFF. In nucleotides, the CDR3 is TGCGCCAGCAGCATGGACATAAACAATGAGCAGTTCTTC.

The CDR3, as DNA: TGTGCCAGCAAAACGGAGACAGGGGACGACTACGAGCAGTACTTC. Translated: CASKTETGDDYEQYF. The chain couples TRBV27 to TRBJ2-7; 8 nucleotides line up with TRBD1. V lost 7 bases and J lost 3; bases outside the gene matches: 11. Germline CDR1 MNHEY, CDR2 SMNVEV (reference sequence). The CDR3 spans 15 residues.

J is TRBJ2-7 and V is TRBV19; TRBD2 matches 7 bases. Trimming took 3 bases from V and 8 from J; bases not matched to a gene: 4. In germline, CDR1 is LNHDA, CDR2 SQIVND (reference sequence). The CDR3 loop spans 12 amino acids. The DNA of the CDR3 is TGTGCCAGTAGTATTGGGAGGGAGAAGCAGTACTTC. It yields the protein CASSIGREKQYF.

V usage is TRBV29-1 and J usage is TRBJ2-7; 7 bases are shared with TRBD1. Germline V lookup: CDR1 SQVTM, CDR2 ANQGSEA. This CDR3 is built from 16 residues. The V and J ends lost 7 bases and 3 bases, in that order; junction bases with no gene match: 18. In DNA form, the CDR3 reads TGCAGCGCCGTCCTTAGCTTCCAGGGGGAGCGCTACGAGCAGTACTTC. Translated, it gives CSAVLSFQGERYEQYF.

The chain employs TRBV5-1 and TRBJ2-5, with D possibly TRBD2 on 6 matching bases. CDR1 is SGHRS, CDR2 YFSETQ, per germline. Trimming left V 0 bases short and J 5 bases short, with 17 bases between. There are 16 residues in the CDR3. CDR3 in DNA: TGCGCCAGCAGCTTGGCGGCGGGGCTTCTCTTGGAGACCCAGTACTTC. It yields the protein CASSLAAGLLLETQYF. The whole variable domain, remainder taken from reference TRBV5-1 and TRBJ2-5, is KAGVTQTPRYLIKTRGQQVTLSCSPISGHRSVSWYQQTPGQGLQFLFEYFSETQRNKGNFPGRFSGRQFSNSRSEMNVSTLELGDSALYLCASSLAAGLLLETQYFGPGTRLLVL.

Concerning this clone itself: At one of its ends the junction is not consistent with the germline gene, which may arise from a read error. V is TRBV7-2 and J is TRBJ1-5, with D perhaps matching TRBD1 (6 bases). This CDR3 spans 13 amino acids. Germline assignment: CDR1 SGHTA and CDR2 FQGNSA. This CDR3 is CASSPEVGTTGEF. The DNA for the CDR3 is TGTGCCAGCAGCCCGGAGGTGGGGACAACGGGTGAATTT.

The rearrangement uses TRBV9 and TRBJ2-6; D call uncertain. Germline V gene data show CDR1 as SGDLS and CDR2 as YYNGEE. The CDR3 runs to 15 residues. Trimming left V 4 bases short and J 0 bases short, with 8 bases between. The CDR3 region has the DNA TGTGCCAGCAGCCCACTTCTCTCTGGGGCCAACGTCCTGACTTTC. Amino acids: CASSPLLSGANVLTF.

The genes are TRBV2 and TRBJ2-1; 9 positions agree with TRBD1. CDR3 length: 15 residues. J was trimmed by 5 bases and V by 7 bases; bases with no gene match: 9. Germline loops: CDR1 SNHLY, CDR2 FYNNEI. The CDR3 DNA reads TGTGCCAGCACCCTAGCCGGGACAGGGAACAATGAGCAGTTCTTC. It is translated as CASTLAGTGNNEQFF.

This rearrangement joins TRBV6-5 to TRBJ1-5; D is unresolved. The CDR3 covers 15 residues. Germline CDR1 MNHEY, CDR2 SVGAGI. V was clipped by 0 bases and J by 1 base, with 7 bases between them. The CDR3 is CASSYSTGSNQPQHF. DNA of the CDR3: TGTGCCAGCAGTTACTCGACGGGGAGCAATCAGCCCCAGCATTTT.

The chain carries TRBV9 and TRBJ2-1; 9 nucleotides align to TRBD1. This CDR3 region has 15 residues. V was clipped by 2 bases and J by 3 bases; unmatched bases: 3. From germline, CDR1 is SGDLS and CDR2 YYNGEE. The CDR3 nucleotides are TGTGCCAGCAGCGTCGGACAGGGGCGCTACAATGAGCAGTTCTTC. Translation gives CASSVGQGRYNEQFF.

V is TRBV7-6 and J is TRBJ2-5; TRBD1 matches 10 bases. CDR3 length equals 17 residues. Germline-derived CDR1 and CDR2 are SGHVS and FNYEAQ. V lost 2 bases, J lost 3 bases, and 9 bases stayed unmatched. CDR3 coding DNA: TGTGCCAGCAGCTTATACGTACGGGACAGGGGTGAAGAGACCCAGTACTTC. Translated: CASSLYVRDRGEETQYF.

The gene calls are TRBV28 and TRBJ2-6; TRBD2 might be the D (6 bases). Germline CDR1 MDHEN, CDR2 SYDVKM. The CDR3 is made up of 19 amino acids. V dropped 1 base and J dropped 0 bases, with 16 bases sitting between them. DNA for the CDR3: TGTGCCAGCAGTTTATTGGATCGGGGGAGAGGCTCTGGGGCCAACGTCCTGACTTTC. Amino acids: CASSLLDRGRGSGANVLTF.

The rearrangement joins TRBV6-5 to TRBJ1-5; 7 bases are a match to TRBD1. This CDR3 comprises 14 residues. The germline V gene encodes CDR1 MNHEY and CDR2 SVGAGI. With V trimmed by 5 bases and J by 5 bases, 6 bases remained unmatched. The CDR3 DNA reads TGTGCCAGCAGTAAAAGGGGGCCGGATCAGCCCCAGCATTTT. Translating it yields CASSKRGPDQPQHF.

The rearrangement links TRBV6-5 to TRBJ2-5, with D possibly matching TRBD2 (6 bases). Looked up from germline, CDR1 is MNHEY and CDR2 is SVGAGI. The CDR3 is 13 amino acids. V lost 6 bases, J lost 1 base, and 9 bases lay in between. DNA of the CDR3: TGTGCCAGCAGGGAGGGTTCCCAAGAGACCCAGTACTTC. It specifies CASREGSQETQYF.

Worth noting for this clone: This same CDR3 is encoded by further DNA sequences in the sample. The V call is TRBV27, the J call TRBJ1-1; D gene unclear. CDR3 size: 14 residues. V was clipped by 5 bases and J by 0 bases, with 10 bases between them. The V gene's germline CDR1 is MNHEY and CDR2 SMNVEV (reference sequence). CDR3 bases: TGTGCCAGCAGTCCTCGACATTTGAACACTGAAGCTTTCTTT. This sequence encodes CASSPRHLNTEAFF.

The chain is built from TRBV7-8 and TRBJ2-1; 7 nucleotides agree with TRBD2. The germline CDR1 and CDR2 sequences are SGHVS and FQNEAQ. The V and J ends lost 4 bases and 4 bases, in that order; junction bases with no gene match: 4. The CDR3 runs to 14 residues. In nucleotides, the CDR3 is TGTGCCAGCAGCTACAGCGGGGAATACAATGAGCAGTTCTTC. Protein product: CASSYSGEYNEQFF.

The CDR3 sequence is CASSLTGGKAGELFF. The DNA for the CDR3 is TGTGCCAGCAGCTTGACAGGGGGAAAGGCCGGGGAGCTGTTTTTT. The gene calls are TRBV7-3 and TRBJ2-2; 9 positions match TRBD1. J was trimmed by 6 bases and V by 3 bases; bases with no gene match: 5. CDR1 SGHTA and CDR2 FQGTGA come from the germline V gene. The CDR3 loop spans 15 amino acids.

The CDR3 bases are TGTGCCAGCTTACCGGACAGGGGGCTGGATACGCAGTATTTT. It encodes CASLPDRGLDTQYF. The chain combines TRBV18 with TRBJ2-3; TRBD1 matches 11 bases. Germline V gives CDR1 KGHSH, CDR2 LQKENI. The CDR3 consists of 14 residues. V lost 7 bases to trimming and J lost 6 bases; unmatched junction nucleotides: 6.

Only a few counts were recorded for this clone. The chain uses TRBV7-9 and TRBJ2-1; TRBD1 matches 7 bases. From germline, CDR1 is SEHNR and CDR2 FQNEAQ (reference sequence). The V segment lost 7 bases and the J segment 8 bases; nucleotides outside the gene matches: 14. This CDR3 has 15 amino acids. For the CDR3, the DNA is TGTGCCAGCATCAGAACAGGGGCGCGGTTCCATGAGCAGTTCTTC. The encoded protein is CASIRTGARFHEQFF.

This clone came up once. The V call is TRBV5-8, the J call TRBJ2-5; 9 nucleotides match TRBD1. Germline-derived CDR1 and CDR2 are SGHTS and YDEGEE. This CDR3 is built from 15 residues. Trimming took 3 bases from V and 5 from J; bases not matched to a gene: 8. The CDR3 DNA reads as TGTGCCAGCAGCTCAGAACAGGGGGCGATGGAGACCCAGTACTTC. It is translated as CASSSEQGAMETQYF.

The DNA for the CDR3 is TGTGCCAGCAGCTCTGGGGGACAGGGGGCTGATGAAGCTTTCTTT. Translating gives CASSSGGQGADEAFF. This sequence joins TRBV5-4 and TRBJ1-1, with 12 bases matching TRBD1. The CDR3 contains 15 residues. V was pared by 3 bases and J by 7 bases, with 7 bases of the junction left unmatched. CDR1 is SGHNT and CDR2 is YYREEE in the germline V gene (reference sequence).